One and the same sample provided the 25 T cell receptor beta chains below, sequenced in a study of T cell responses to AZD1222 COVID-19 vaccine. The repertoire was sequenced with immunoSEQ multiplex PCR; TCRdb's copy has only in-frame clones and lacks some. The repertoire holds 130,000 to 150,000 clones, with about nine tenths as singletons. The sequencing used peripheral blood, collected on day 0 of MenACWY control vaccination. Every receptor here comes from an adult in good health.

The genes are TRBV20-1 and TRBJ1-1, with a weak D call TRBD1 (6 bases). Trimming left V 6 bases short and J 5 bases short, with 10 bases between. The length of the CDR3 is 11 residues. Per germline, CDR1 DFQATT and CDR2 SNEGSKA (reference sequence). The CDR3 is CSALGGTEAFF. CDR3 nucleotide sequence: TGCAGTGCCCTAGGGGGGACTGAAGCTTTCTTT.

This clone was found a few times. The chain couples TRBV19 to TRBJ1-2; D call uncertain. The CDR3 totals 12 residues. The germline V and J ends were trimmed by 0 bases and 7 bases, with 6 bases remaining between them. Germline V gene sequence: CDR1 LNHDA, CDR2 SQIVND (reference sequence). The CDR3 region has the DNA TGTGCCAGTAGTATAGAAGGTTCTGGCTACACCTTC. Its protein product is CASSIEGSGYTF.

The chain uses TRBV12-3 or TRBV12-4 and TRBJ1-4; possible D gene TRBD1, 5 bases. Trimming pared 8 bases from V and 4 bases from J, leaving 8 bases between. The CDR3 is 12 residues long. The CDR3 DNA sequence: TGTGCCAGCGGGGGGTATAATGAAAAACTGTTTTTT. Amino acids: CASGGYNEKLFF.

The chain joins TRBV2 to TRBJ2-7; a weak D match, TRBD1 (6 bases). V was cut by 6 bases and J by 6 bases, with 18 bases left in between. This CDR3 has 14 amino acids. Germline V gene sequence: CDR1 SNHLY, CDR2 FYNNEI. The CDR3 bases are TGTGCCAGCAGGTACCGGGACACCGCCCTCGAGCAGTACTTC. Translation: CASRYRDTALEQYF.

The chain joins TRBV11-2 to TRBJ2-2, with TRBD2 matching 7 bases. Trimming at V came to 5 bases and at J to 4 bases, leaving 13 bases not matched to a gene. Germline values: CDR1 SGHAT, CDR2 FQNNGV. The CDR3 totals 17 residues. The CDR3 loop reads CASSPDRWGRGTGELFF. The CDR3 DNA reads TGTGCCAGCAGCCCGGACCGGTGGGGGAGGGGCACCGGGGAGCTGTTTTTT.

The chain joins TRBV9 to TRBJ2-3, with TRBD2 as a possible D gene (5 bases). Trimming stripped 1 base from V and 2 bases from J, with 11 bases between. The germline CDR1 and CDR2 sequences are SGDLS and YYNGEE. The CDR3 consists of 15 residues. CDR3 sequence (DNA): TGTGCCAGCAGCGTAAGAGCGGACGCCACAGATACGCAGTATTTT. It specifies CASSVRADATDTQYF.

The rearrangement links TRBV6-5 to TRBJ2-2; D perhaps matches TRBD1 (6 bases). Germline V gives CDR1 MNHEY, CDR2 SVGAGI. The CDR3 is 16 amino acids. Between the trimmed V and J ends, which lost 2 bases and 3 bases, there was a span of 13 bases. CDR3 in DNA: TGTGCCAGCAGTTACATGGGCCAGGGGCACACCGGGGAGCTGTTTTTT. This encodes CASSYMGQGHTGELFF.

V and J are TRBV7-2 and TRBJ2-7, with D tentatively TRBD1 (6 bases). The CDR3 spans 15 residues. Germline loops: CDR1 SGHTA, CDR2 FQGNSA. Between the trimmed V and J ends, which lost 0 bases and 4 bases, there was a span of 13 bases. Here the CDR3 reads CASSLAGRGLYEQYF. The CDR3 region has the DNA TGTGCCAGCAGCTTAGCTGGCAGGGGATTATACGAGCAGTACTTC.

The chain combines TRBV28 with TRBJ2-5; D ambiguous. The CDR3 runs to 14 residues. Germline-derived CDR1 and CDR2 are MDHEN and SYDVKM. Trimming cost V 7 bases and J 2 bases, with 14 bases left between them. Here the CDR3 DNA reads TGTGCCAGCAATTACAGAAGCAGACAAGAGACCCAGTACTTC. It codes for CASNYRSRQETQYF.

The chain employs TRBV5-1 and TRBJ2-2; 7 nucleotides agree with TRBD2. Germline loops: CDR1 SGHRS, CDR2 YFSETQ. The junction had 9 bases not matched to a gene; V was cut back by 0 bases and J by 4 bases. This CDR3 has 17 amino acids. CDR3 coding DNA: TGCGCCAGCAGCTTGGCCCACAAACCGGGAGGCACCGGGGAGCTGTTTTTT. This translates into CASSLAHKPGGTGELFF.

V is TRBV2 and J is TRBJ2-2, with TRBD2 matching over 7 bases. Germline values: CDR1 SNHLY, CDR2 FYNNEI. The CDR3 contains 15 residues. V trimming: 6 bases; J trimming: 4 bases; junction bases outside the gene matches: 8. The DNA of the CDR3 is TGTGCCAGCAGGGGGGAGGGCCTGGCCACCGGGGAGCTGTTTTTT. Protein: CASRGEGLATGELFF.

The chain is built from TRBV9 and TRBJ2-2; 7 bases line up with TRBD2. Germline-derived CDR1 and CDR2 are SGDLS and YYNGEE. Trimming removed 3 bases from V and 4 bases from J; junction bases left unmatched: 6. The CDR3 totals 15 residues. Here the CDR3 DNA reads TGTGCCAGCAGCGGCCAAGGGGAGGGCACCGGGGAGCTGTTTTTT. As protein: CASSGQGEGTGELFF.

This sequence joins TRBV27 and TRBJ2-3, with 8 bases aligning to TRBD2. CDR1 and CDR2 from the germline V gene are MNHEY and SMNVEV (reference sequence). The CDR3 spans 17 residues. V lost 5 bases and J lost 1; bases outside the gene matches: 11. Written as DNA, the CDR3 is TGTGCCAGCAGTGAGGGGCCGAGAGCGGGGGGCACAGATACGCAGTATTTT. Translating gives CASSEGPRAGGTDTQYF.

The J gene is TRBJ1-2, the V gene TRBV5-1, with D unresolved. The CDR3 has 12 residues. Trimming left V 1 base short and J 3 bases short, with 4 bases between. Per germline, CDR1 SGHRS and CDR2 YFSETQ. In DNA form, the CDR3 reads TGCGCCAGCAGCTTGACGGACTATGGCTACACCTTC. It codes for CASSLTDYGYTF.

This rearrangement joins TRBV9 to TRBJ2-7, with 9 bases lining up with TRBD2. From germline, CDR1 is SGDLS and CDR2 YYNGEE. V trimming: 4 bases; J trimming: 6 bases; junction bases outside the gene matches: 11. CDR3 length: 15 residues. The DNA for the CDR3 is TGTGCCAGCAGCTTCCATCCCGGGACTAGCACCGAGCAGTACTTC. It specifies CASSFHPGTSTEQYF.

The chain joins TRBV29-1 to TRBJ1-2; D is possibly TRBD1 (6 bases). CDR1 and CDR2 (germline): SQVTM, ANQGSEA. The CDR3 contains 14 residues. V lost 5 bases and J 7 bases, leaving 20 bases between the germline ends. The CDR3, as DNA: TGCAGCGTTAAACAGGGAACGACCCGGCTTGGCTACACCTTC. This translates into CSVKQGTTRLGYTF.

The CDR3, as DNA: TGCGCCAGCAGCTCACTCACGGGACTAGCTGGAAATGAGCAGTTCTTC. It codes for CASSSLTGLAGNEQFF. V and J are TRBV5-1 and TRBJ2-1; 9 bases map to TRBD2. The germline gives CDR1 SGHRS, CDR2 YFSETQ. The junction had 11 bases not matched to a gene; V was cut back by 3 bases and J by 7 bases. This CDR3 has 16 residues. Together with reference TRBV5-1 and TRBJ2-1, the CDR3 gives the full variable domain: KAGVTQTPRYLIKTRGQQVTLSCSPISGHRSVSWYQQTPGQGLQFLFEYFSETQRNKGNFPGRFSGRQFSNSRSEMNVSTLELGDSALYLCASSSLTGLAGNEQFFGPGTRLTVL.

The sample holds one count of this clone. The gene calls are TRBV7-2 and TRBJ2-3; 7 positions match TRBD2. From germline, CDR1 is SGHTA and CDR2 FQGNSA. The junction had 7 bases not matched to a gene; V was cut back by 2 bases and J by 5 bases. The CDR3 has 15 residues. CDR3 loop: CASSLTGRMKDTQYF. In DNA form, the CDR3 reads TGTGCCAGCAGCTTAACCGGGAGGATGAAAGATACGCAGTATTTT.

V usage is TRBV5-1 and J usage is TRBJ1-1; D is perhaps TRBD1 (6 bases). Germline lookup yields CDR1 SGHRS and CDR2 YFSETQ. The CDR3 runs to 14 residues. Trimming removed 3 bases at V and 0 bases at J, with 9 bases between. CDR3 DNA: TGCGCCAGCAGCTCAGACAGGTTGAACACTGAAGCTTTCTTT. It is translated as CASSSDRLNTEAFF.

The count of this clone is one. This sequence joins TRBV10-3 and TRBJ1-2; D is unclear. The ends were cut back, 6 bases at V and 2 bases at J, with 19 bases in the middle. There are 16 residues in the CDR3. Germline V gene data show CDR1 as ENHRY and CDR2 as SYGVKD. CDR3 residues: CAISLTDATTNYGYTF. The CDR3 DNA sequence: TGTGCCATCAGCCTTACGGACGCCACCACCAACTATGGCTACACCTTC.

The J gene is TRBJ1-2, the V gene TRBV6-2 or TRBV6-3; a weak D match, TRBD1 (5 bases). Germline CDR1 and CDR2: MNHEY and SVGEGT. The CDR3 loop spans 14 amino acids. V dropped 1 base and J dropped 7 bases, with 13 bases sitting between them. CDR3 in amino acids: CASSYLQEAGGYTF. The CDR3 DNA follows: TGTGCCAGCAGTTACTTACAGGAGGCAGGTGGCTACACCTTC.

This chain connects TRBV19 to TRBJ2-7; 9 bases align to TRBD1. Germline CDR1 and CDR2: LNHDA and SQIVND (reference sequence). This CDR3 spans 13 amino acids. Losses at the gene ends were 9 bases for V and 4 bases for J; bases not matched to a gene: 7. The CDR3 region is CASAGQGSYEQYF. DNA of the CDR3: TGTGCCAGCGCGGGACAGGGCTCTTACGAGCAGTACTTC.

The chain couples TRBV18 to TRBJ2-1; 7 bases are shared with TRBD2. This CDR3 has 15 residues. Germline-derived CDR1 and CDR2 are KGHSH and LQKENI. The V segment lost 4 bases and the J segment 7 bases; nucleotides outside the gene matches: 10. In DNA, the CDR3 is TGTGCCAGCTCACTTCTTGCGAGGGAGGGGAATGAGCAGTTCTTC. It translates to CASSLLAREGNEQFF. The full variable domain, rest sourced from reference TRBV18 and TRBJ2-1, is NAGVMQNPRHLVRRRGQEARLRCSPMKGHSHVYWYRQLPEEGLKFMVYLQKENIIDESGMPKERFSAEFPKEGPSILRIQQVVRGDSAAYFCASSLLAREGNEQFFGPGTRLTVL.

The V call is TRBV30, the J call TRBJ1-2, with D perhaps TRBD1 (6 bases). CDR1 and CDR2 (germline): GTSNPN, SVGIG (reference sequence). The V end lost 3 bases, the J end lost 8 bases, and 19 bases lay between the germline ends. This CDR3 is 14 amino acids long. CDR3 DNA sequence: TGTGCCTGGAGGGGACATCTGGGTCCTAAGGGCTACACCTTC. Translating it yields CAWRGHLGPKGYTF.

The chain combines TRBV19 with TRBJ2-7; D remains unclear. Per the germline V gene, CDR1 is LNHDA and CDR2 is SQIVND (reference sequence). This CDR3 comprises 11 residues. Trimming took 4 bases from V and 3 from J, leaving 4 bases between them. The CDR3 loop is CASSTDYEQYF. CDR3 in DNA: TGTGCCAGTAGTACAGACTACGAGCAGTACTTC.